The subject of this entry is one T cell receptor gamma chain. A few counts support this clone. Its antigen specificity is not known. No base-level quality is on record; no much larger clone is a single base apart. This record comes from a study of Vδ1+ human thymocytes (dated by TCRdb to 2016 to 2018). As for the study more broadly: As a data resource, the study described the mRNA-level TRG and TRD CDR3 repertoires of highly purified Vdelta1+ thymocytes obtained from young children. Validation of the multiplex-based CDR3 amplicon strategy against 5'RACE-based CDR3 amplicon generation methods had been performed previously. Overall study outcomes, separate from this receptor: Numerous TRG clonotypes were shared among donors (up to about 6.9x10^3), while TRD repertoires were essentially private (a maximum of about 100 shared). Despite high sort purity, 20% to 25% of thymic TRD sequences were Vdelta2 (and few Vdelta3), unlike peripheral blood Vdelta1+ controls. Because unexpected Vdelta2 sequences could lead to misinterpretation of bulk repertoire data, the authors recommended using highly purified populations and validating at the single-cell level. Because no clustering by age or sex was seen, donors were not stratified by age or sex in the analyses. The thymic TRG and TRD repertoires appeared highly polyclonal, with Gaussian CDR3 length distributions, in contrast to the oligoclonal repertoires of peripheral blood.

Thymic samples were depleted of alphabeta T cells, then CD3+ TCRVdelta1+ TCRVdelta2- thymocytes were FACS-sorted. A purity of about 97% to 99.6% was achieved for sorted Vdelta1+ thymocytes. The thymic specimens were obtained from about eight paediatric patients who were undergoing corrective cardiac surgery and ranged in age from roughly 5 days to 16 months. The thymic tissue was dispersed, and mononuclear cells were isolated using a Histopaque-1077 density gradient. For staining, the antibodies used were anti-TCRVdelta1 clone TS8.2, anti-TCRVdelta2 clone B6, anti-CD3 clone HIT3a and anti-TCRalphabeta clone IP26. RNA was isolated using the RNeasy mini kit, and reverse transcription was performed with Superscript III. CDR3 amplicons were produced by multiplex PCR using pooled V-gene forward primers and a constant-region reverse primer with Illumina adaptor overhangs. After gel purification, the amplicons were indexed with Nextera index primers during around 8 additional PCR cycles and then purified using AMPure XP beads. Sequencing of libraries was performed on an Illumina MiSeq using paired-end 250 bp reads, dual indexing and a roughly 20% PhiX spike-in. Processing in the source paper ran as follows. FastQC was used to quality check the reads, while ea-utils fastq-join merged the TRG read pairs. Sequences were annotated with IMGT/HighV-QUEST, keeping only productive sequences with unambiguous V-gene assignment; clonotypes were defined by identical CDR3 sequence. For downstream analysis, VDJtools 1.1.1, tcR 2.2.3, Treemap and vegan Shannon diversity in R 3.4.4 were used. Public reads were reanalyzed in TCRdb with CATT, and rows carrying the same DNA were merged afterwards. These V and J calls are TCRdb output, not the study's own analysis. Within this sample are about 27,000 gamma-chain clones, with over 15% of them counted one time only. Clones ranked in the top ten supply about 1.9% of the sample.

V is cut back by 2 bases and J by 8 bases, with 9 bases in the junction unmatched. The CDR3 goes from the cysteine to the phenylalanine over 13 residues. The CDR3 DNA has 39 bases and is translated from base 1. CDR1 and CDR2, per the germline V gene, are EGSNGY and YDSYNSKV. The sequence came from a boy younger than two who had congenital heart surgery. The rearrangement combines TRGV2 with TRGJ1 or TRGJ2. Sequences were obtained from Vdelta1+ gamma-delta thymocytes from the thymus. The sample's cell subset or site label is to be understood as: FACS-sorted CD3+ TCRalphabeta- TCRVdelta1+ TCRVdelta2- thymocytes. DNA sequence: TGTGCCACCTGGGACGAACATCCGGATAAGAAACTCTTT. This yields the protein CATWDEHPDKKLF.